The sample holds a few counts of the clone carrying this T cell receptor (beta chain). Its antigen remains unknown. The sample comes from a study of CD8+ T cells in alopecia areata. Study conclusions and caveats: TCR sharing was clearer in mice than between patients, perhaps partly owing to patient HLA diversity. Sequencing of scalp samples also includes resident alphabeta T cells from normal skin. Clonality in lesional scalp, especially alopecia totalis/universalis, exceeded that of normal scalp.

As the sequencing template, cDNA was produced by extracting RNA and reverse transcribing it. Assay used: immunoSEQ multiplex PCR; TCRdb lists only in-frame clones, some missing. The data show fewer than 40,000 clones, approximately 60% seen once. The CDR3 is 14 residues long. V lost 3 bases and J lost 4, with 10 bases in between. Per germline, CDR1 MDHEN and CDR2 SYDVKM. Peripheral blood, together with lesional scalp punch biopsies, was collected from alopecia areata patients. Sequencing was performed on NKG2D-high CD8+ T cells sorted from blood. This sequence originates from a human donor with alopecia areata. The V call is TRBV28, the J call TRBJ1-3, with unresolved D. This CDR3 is CASSFVIPGNTIYF. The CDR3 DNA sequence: TGTGCCAGCAGTTTCGTCATTCCGGGAAACACCATATATTTT.